This TCR beta chain comes out of a study of blood T cell repertoires in COVID-19 (dated by TCRdb to 2018 to 2020). With regard to the full study: Samples from collaborators originated in the United States, Italy and Spain and spanned both the acute and convalescent phases of COVID-19. The dataset comprised deeply sampled blood TCRbeta repertoires from subjects exposed to, actively infected with, or recovered from COVID-19. The samples were drawn from the first 160 participants of the ongoing ImmuneRACE study and from 1,254 subjects provided by 6 global collaborators. The sample metadata nearly always contained a de-identified subject ID, COVID-19 status, age in years and sex. The prospective study material was composed of cDNA or gDNA derived from T cells, B-cell-depleted T cells, or PBMCs. Where available, HLA class I and class II types were taken from metadata supplied by the sample provider and were not determined by assay-based typing. A freely available public database, intended as a resource for researchers studying the immune response to SARS-CoV-2, is where the repertoires were released.

Collaborating institutions collected whole blood in K2EDTA tubes following their own protocols. For TCRbeta analysis, collaborators shipped samples in one of three forms: frozen whole blood, isolated PBMCs, or DNA extracted from either of those sample types. Comments on this clone: Its antigen is currently not known. No much larger clone exists at a distance of one base, and base qualities are not known.

TCRbeta CDR3 regions were amplified from genomic DNA by means of the immunoSEQ Assay, a bias-controlled multiplex PCR. As for the authors' bioinformatics: Within the assay, amplification of reference gene primers was used to estimate how many nucleated cells each sample contained. To quantify the absolute abundance of each unique TCRbeta CDR3 rearrangement, sequence reads were collapsed and filtered. For each sample, productive Simpson clonality was calculated as the square root of Simpson's diversity index across productive rearrangements. The source is immuneACCESS, and TCRdb retained only in-frame sequences with V and J called. Part of the clones is not carried over; for the studies checked, unresolved V genes explain less than half of this, and the remainder is unexplained. V, J and clone size were drawn from that table, and D and trimming were deduced from the DNA. The sample records about 59,000 clones, about 80% of which are singletons. The ten most abundant clones make up approximately 3.5% of the sample.

The full study reports these points: Clinical and demographic metadata were provided uncurated, with the amount varying by source and participant.

Counted from cysteine to phenylalanine, this CDR3 has 13 amino acids. Only CDR3 DNA is held: 39 bases, read in frame from base 1. Here V drops 7 bases and J drops 0 bases, and the junction holds 6 bases not matched to any gene. CDR1 and CDR2, per the germline V gene, are SQVTM and ANQGSEA. This receptor was obtained from a woman at least 80 years old with acute or convalescent COVID-19. This sequence uses TRBV29-1 and TRBJ2-7; 7 bases in between match TRBD2. Sequencing was performed on peripheral blood. Here the CDR3 is given as CSGTSANSYEQYF. The bases are TGCAGCGGCACTAGCGCCAACTCCTACGAGCAGTACTTC.